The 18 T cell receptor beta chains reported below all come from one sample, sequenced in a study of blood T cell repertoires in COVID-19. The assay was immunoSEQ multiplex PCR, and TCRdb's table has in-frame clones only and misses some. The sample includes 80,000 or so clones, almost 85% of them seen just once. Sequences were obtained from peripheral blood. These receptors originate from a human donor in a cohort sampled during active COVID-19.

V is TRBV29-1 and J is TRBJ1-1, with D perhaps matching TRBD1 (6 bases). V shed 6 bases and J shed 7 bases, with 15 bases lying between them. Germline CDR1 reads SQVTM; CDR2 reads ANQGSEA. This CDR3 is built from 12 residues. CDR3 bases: TGCAGCGTGGCAGGACAGACTAATGAAGCTTTCTTT. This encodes CSVAGQTNEAFF. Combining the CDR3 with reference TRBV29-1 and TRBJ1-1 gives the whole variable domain SAVISQKPSRDICQRGTSLTIQCQVDSQVTMMFWYRQQPGQSLTLIATANQGSEATYESGFVIDKFPISRPNLTFSTLTVSNMSPEDSSIYLCSVAGQTNEAFFGQGTRLTVV.

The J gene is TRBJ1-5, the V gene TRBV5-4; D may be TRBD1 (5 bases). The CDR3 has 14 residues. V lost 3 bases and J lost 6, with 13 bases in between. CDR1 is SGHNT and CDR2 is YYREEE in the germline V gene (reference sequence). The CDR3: CASSSQGTAQPQHF. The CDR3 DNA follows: TGTGCCAGCAGCTCCCAGGGAACGGCTCAGCCCCAGCATTTT.

The CDR3 DNA is TGTGCCAGCAGAACGGGACAGGGGGAAAAACTGTTTTTT. Its translation is CASRTGQGEKLFF. The chain couples TRBV6-5 to TRBJ1-4; 10 bases are shared with TRBD1. CDR3 length: 13 amino acids. The ends lost 6 bases at V and 8 bases at J; junction bases unmatched: 3. Germline values: CDR1 MNHEY, CDR2 SVGAGI.

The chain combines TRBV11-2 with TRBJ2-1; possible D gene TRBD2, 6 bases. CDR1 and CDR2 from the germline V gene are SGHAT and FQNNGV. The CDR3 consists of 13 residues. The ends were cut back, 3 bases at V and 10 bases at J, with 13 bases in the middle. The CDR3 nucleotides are TGTGCCAGCAGCTTGGACGGTACTAGCGAGCAGTTCTTC. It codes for CASSLDGTSEQFF.

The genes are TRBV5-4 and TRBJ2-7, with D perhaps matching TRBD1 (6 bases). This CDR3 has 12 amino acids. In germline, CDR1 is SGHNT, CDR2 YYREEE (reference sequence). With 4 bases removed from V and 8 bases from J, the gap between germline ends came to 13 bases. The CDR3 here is CASSQDSQKQYF. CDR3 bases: TGTGCCAGCAGCCAGGACAGTCAAAAGCAGTACTTC. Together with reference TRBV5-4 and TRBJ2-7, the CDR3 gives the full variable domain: ETGVTQSPTHLIKTRGQQVTLRCSSQSGHNTVSWYQQALGQGPQFIFQYYREEENGRGNFPPRFSGLQFPNYSSELNVNALELDDSALYLCASSQDSQKQYFGPGTRLTVT.

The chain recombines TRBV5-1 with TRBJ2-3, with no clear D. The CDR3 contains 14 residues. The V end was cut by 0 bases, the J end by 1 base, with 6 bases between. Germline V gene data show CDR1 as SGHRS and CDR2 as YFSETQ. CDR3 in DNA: TGCGCCAGCAGCTTGGATTATGGCACAGATACGCAGTATTTT. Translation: CASSLDYGTDTQYF.

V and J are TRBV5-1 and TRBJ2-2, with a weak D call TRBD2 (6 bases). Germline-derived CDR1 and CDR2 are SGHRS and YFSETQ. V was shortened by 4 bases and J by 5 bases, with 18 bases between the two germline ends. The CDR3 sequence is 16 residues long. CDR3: CASSPYGGLRTGELFF. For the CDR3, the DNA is TGCGCCAGCAGCCCCTATGGAGGGTTGAGGACCGGGGAGCTGTTTTTT.

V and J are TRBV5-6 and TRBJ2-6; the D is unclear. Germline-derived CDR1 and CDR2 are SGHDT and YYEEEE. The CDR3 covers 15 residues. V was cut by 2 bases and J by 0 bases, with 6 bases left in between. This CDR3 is CASSFLSSGANVLTF. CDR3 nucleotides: TGTGCCAGCAGCTTCCTGAGCTCTGGGGCCAACGTCCTGACTTTC.

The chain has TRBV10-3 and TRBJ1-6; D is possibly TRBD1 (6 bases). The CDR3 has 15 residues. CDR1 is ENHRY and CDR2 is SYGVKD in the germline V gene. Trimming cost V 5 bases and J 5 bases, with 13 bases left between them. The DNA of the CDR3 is TGTGCCATCAGTTTACAGGGAATAAATAATTCACCCCTCCACTTT. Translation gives CAISLQGINNSPLHF.

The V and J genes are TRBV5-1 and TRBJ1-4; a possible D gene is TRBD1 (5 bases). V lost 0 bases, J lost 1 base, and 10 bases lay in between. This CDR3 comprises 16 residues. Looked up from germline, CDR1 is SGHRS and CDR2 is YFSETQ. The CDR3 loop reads CASSLVPGGTNEKLFF. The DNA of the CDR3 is TGCGCCAGCAGCTTGGTTCCGGGGGGAACTAATGAAAAACTGTTTTTT.

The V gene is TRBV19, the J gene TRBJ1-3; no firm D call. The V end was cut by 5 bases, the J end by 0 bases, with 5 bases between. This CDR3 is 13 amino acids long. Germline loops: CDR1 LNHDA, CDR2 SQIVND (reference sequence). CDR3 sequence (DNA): TGTGCCAGTAGTTCCTTCTCTGGAAACACCATATATTTT. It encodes CASSSFSGNTIYF.

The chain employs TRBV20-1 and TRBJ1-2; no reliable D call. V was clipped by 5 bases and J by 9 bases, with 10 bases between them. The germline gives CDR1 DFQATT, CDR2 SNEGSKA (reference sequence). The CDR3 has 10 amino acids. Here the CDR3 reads CSAVLNSYTF. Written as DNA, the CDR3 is TGCAGTGCTGTACTGAATAGCTACACCTTC.

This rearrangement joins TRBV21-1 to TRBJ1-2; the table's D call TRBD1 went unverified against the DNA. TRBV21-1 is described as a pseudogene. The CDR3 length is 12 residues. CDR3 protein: CASSRQVYGYTF. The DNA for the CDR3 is TGTGCCAGCTCCAGACAGGTCTATGGCTACACCTTC.

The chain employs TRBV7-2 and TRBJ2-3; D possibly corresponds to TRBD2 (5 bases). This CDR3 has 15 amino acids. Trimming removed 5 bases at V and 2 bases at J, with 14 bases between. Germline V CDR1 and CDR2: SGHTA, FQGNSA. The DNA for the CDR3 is TGTGCCAGCAGCCTCGTAGTGGGAGTCACAGATACGCAGTATTTT. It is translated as CASSLVVGVTDTQYF.

This CDR3 is CASSHKRGATQQYF. CDR3 coding DNA: TGTGCCAGCAGCCATAAACGGGGGGCTACCCAGCAGTACTTC. V and J are TRBV14 and TRBJ2-7, with TRBD2 as a possible D gene (7 bases). The CDR3 has 14 amino acids. The germline V gene encodes CDR1 SGHDN and CDR2 FVKESK. Trimming left V 3 bases short and J 8 bases short, with 17 bases between.

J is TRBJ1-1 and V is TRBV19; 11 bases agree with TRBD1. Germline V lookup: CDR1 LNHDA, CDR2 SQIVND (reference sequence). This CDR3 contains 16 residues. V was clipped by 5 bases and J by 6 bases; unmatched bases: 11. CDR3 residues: CASSRPGTGGEAEAFF. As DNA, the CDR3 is TGTGCCAGTAGTCGTCCCGGGACAGGGGGAGAGGCTGAAGCTTTCTTT.

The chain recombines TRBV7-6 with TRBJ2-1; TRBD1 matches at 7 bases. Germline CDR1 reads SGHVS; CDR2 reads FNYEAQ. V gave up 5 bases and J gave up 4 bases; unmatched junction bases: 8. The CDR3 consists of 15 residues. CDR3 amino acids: CASSRGQNVYNEQFF. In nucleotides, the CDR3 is TGTGCCAGCAGCCGGGGACAGAACGTATACAATGAGCAGTTCTTC.

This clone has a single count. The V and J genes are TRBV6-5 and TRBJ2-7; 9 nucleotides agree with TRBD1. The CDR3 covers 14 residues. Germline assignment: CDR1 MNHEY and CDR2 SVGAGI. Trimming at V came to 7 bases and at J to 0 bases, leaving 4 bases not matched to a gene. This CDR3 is CASNVDRGSYEQYF. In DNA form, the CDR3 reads TGTGCCAGCAATGTGGACAGGGGCTCCTACGAGCAGTACTTC.